This record concerns one TCR beta chain sequence. Antigen specificity is unknown. This sample was taken from a study of shared clonotypes between healthy human individuals. Study-level information: Each donor's CD8 memory used one plate, CD8 naive two, each CD4 subset three. Whole-study findings and limits: The study generally estimated greater richness for naive than memory subsets.

Germline V CDR1 and CDR2: KGHSH, LQKENI. The CDR3 has 12 amino acids. V lost 2 bases to trimming and J lost 5 bases, with 6 bases between them. There were only Caucasian adults among the donors, and all lived in Nashville, Tennessee. The assay was immunoSEQ multiplex PCR, and TCRdb's table has in-frame clones only and misses some. The sample has over a million clones; 98% are singletons. The chain employs TRBV18 and TRBJ2-5; D unclear. The material sequenced was naive CD4+ T cells sorted from blood. Described subset: CD45RA+ positively selected. This TCR was sampled from a man younger than 45 in good health. CDR3 amino acids: CASSPEEETQYF. For the CDR3, the DNA is TGTGCCAGCTCACCAGAGGAGGAGACCCAGTACTTC.